The 25 T cell receptor beta chains below come from one sample, sequenced in a study of blood T cell repertoires in COVID-19. Data came from immunoSEQ multiplex PCR; TCRdb stores just in-frame clones and leaves some out. The sample consists of 120,000 to 150,000 clones, 87% of them appearing once. Sequencing input: peripheral blood. All receptors derive from a woman aged 50 to 60 with active or convalescent COVID-19.

This rearrangement joins TRBV12-3 or TRBV12-4 to TRBJ2-1; D uncertain. The CDR3 sequence is 12 residues long. The germline V and J ends were trimmed by 3 bases and 6 bases, with 6 bases remaining between them. The CDR3: CASSLAPNEQFF. In DNA, the CDR3 is TGTGCCAGCAGTTTGGCCCCCAATGAGCAGTTCTTC.

The J gene is TRBJ1-2, the V gene TRBV7-2; D is unclear. The CDR3 is made up of 12 amino acids. In germline, CDR1 is SGHTA, CDR2 FQGNSA. V lost 6 bases and J 3 bases, leaving 8 bases between the germline ends. The CDR3 sequence: CASRESYYGYTF. CDR3 DNA sequence: TGTGCCAGCAGAGAGAGTTACTATGGCTACACCTTC. The full variable domain, completed using reference TRBV7-2 and TRBJ1-2, is GAGVSQSPSNKVTEKGKDVELRCDPISGHTALYWYRQSLGQGLEFLIYFQGNSAPDKSGLPSDRFSAERTGGSVSTLTIQRTQQEDSAVYLCASRESYYGYTFGSGTRLTVV.

The chain links TRBV6-1 to TRBJ1-6; 9 nucleotides align to TRBD1. The CDR3 spans 14 residues. V shed 0 bases and J 14 bases; nucleotides not matched to a gene: 5. Germline V gene lookup returns CDR1 MNHNS and CDR2 SASEGT. The CDR3 loop is CASSEAWTGAALHF. For the CDR3, the DNA is TGTGCCAGCAGTGAAGCCTGGACAGGGGCGGCCCTCCACTTT.

This clone was counted between two and nine times. The genes are TRBV18 and TRBJ1-1; maybe TRBD1 (6 bases). This CDR3 is built from 16 residues. Germline-derived CDR1 and CDR2 are KGHSH and LQKENI. The V end was cut by 2 bases, the J end by 1 base, with 14 bases between. In nucleotides, the CDR3 is TGTGCCAGCTCACCAAAGGCAGGGGCGCGGAACACTGAAGCTTTCTTT. Translating it yields CASSPKAGARNTEAFF.

The chain carries TRBV28 and TRBJ2-7, with D hard to call. Germline values: CDR1 MDHEN, CDR2 SYDVKM. This CDR3 is 14 amino acids long. Trimming removed 7 bases at V and 0 bases at J, with 13 bases between. The CDR3 coding sequence is TGTGCCAGCAAAGTCGGTCCTAGCTCCTACGAGCAGTACTTC. Protein: CASKVGPSSYEQYF. Using reference TRBV28 and TRBJ2-7 for the parts outside the CDR3, the full variable domain is DVKVTQSSRYLVKRTGEKVFLECVQDMDHENMFWYRQDPGLGLRLIYFSYDVKMKEKGDIPEGYSVSREKKERFSLILESASTNQTSMYLCASKVGPSSYEQYFGPGTRLTVT.

The V gene is TRBV6-2 or TRBV6-3, the J gene TRBJ1-1; tentative D call: TRBD1 (5 bases). CDR3 length: 14 amino acids. CDR1 is MNHEY, CDR2 SVGEGT, per germline. Trimming shortened V by 2 bases and J by 3 bases, and 10 bases separated the two germline ends. This CDR3 is CASSYGQGYTEAFF. CDR3 nucleotides: TGTGCCAGCAGTTACGGGCAGGGTTACACTGAAGCTTTCTTT.

DNA for the CDR3: TGTGCCAGCAGCTTGGGACTAGCGGGTGGAGATACGCAGTATTTT. Translating gives CASSLGLAGGDTQYF. The V and J genes are TRBV7-3 and TRBJ2-3, with 12 positions matching TRBD2. The CDR3 is made up of 15 amino acids. Germline V gives CDR1 SGHTA, CDR2 FQGTGA. Unmatched junction bases numbered 3, after V lost 3 bases and J lost 5 bases.

The chain carries TRBV3-1 (or the pseudogene TRBV3-2) and TRBJ2-1, with D possibly matching TRBD1 (6 bases). The V end was cut by 6 bases, the J end by 2 bases, with 14 bases between. The CDR3 contains 15 residues. Germline V gene data show CDR1 as LGHDT and CDR2 as YNNKEL (reference sequence). CDR3 residues: CASRRREGAYNEQFF. CDR3 sequence (DNA): TGTGCCAGCAGACGAAGAGAGGGGGCCTACAATGAGCAGTTCTTC.

This rearrangement joins TRBV6-6 to TRBJ2-7; a possible D gene is TRBD1 (5 bases). Germline lookup yields CDR1 MNHNY and CDR2 SVGAGI (reference sequence). This CDR3 has 11 amino acids. V lost 8 bases and J lost 3, with 8 bases in between. CDR3 sequence: CASAGNYEQYF. In DNA, the CDR3 is TGTGCCAGCGCAGGGAACTACGAGCAGTACTTC.

The V call is TRBV27, the J call TRBJ2-7, with D possibly being TRBD2 (5 bases). V was clipped by 5 bases and J by 0 bases, with 14 bases between them. CDR3 length: 15 amino acids. Germline V lookup: CDR1 MNHEY, CDR2 SMNVEV (reference sequence). The CDR3 loop is CASSPRGGSSYEQYF. The DNA for the CDR3 is TGTGCCAGCAGTCCCCGCGGTGGGAGCTCCTACGAGCAGTACTTC.

This clone appeared once. The rearrangement links TRBV6-2 or TRBV6-3 to TRBJ1-1, with D uncertain. The CDR3 consists of 15 residues. Germline V CDR1 and CDR2: MNHEY, SVGEGT. V shed 6 bases and J shed 3 bases, with 17 bases lying between them. The CDR3 loop reads CASSPANGRDTEAFF. CDR3 coding DNA: TGTGCCAGCAGCCCAGCGAATGGGAGGGACACTGAAGCTTTCTTT.

This clone occurred once. The rearrangement joins TRBV7-9 to TRBJ1-3, with 9 bases fitting TRBD1. The germline V gene has CDR1 SEHNR and CDR2 FQNEAQ (reference sequence). The CDR3 has 16 amino acids. The V segment lost 2 bases and the J segment 7 bases; nucleotides outside the gene matches: 9. CDR3 DNA: TGTGCCAGCAGCTTAAAGGGGACAGGGCCAGGGAACACCATATATTTT. It yields the protein CASSLKGTGPGNTIYF.

This clone was picked up a small number of times. This chain joins TRBV10-3 and TRBJ2-2; tentative D call: TRBD1 (5 bases). The CDR3 sequence is 16 residues long. The germline CDR1 and CDR2 sequences are ENHRY and SYGVKD. Trimming took 7 bases from V and 6 from J, leaving 21 bases between them. The CDR3 sequence is CAINPGQGRRAGELFF. In DNA, the CDR3 is TGTGCCATCAATCCCGGGCAGGGAAGAAGAGCCGGGGAGCTGTTTTTT.

The V and J genes are TRBV27 and TRBJ1-6, with D maybe TRBD1 (5 bases). The V end was cut by 2 bases, the J end by 1 base, with 9 bases between. This CDR3 contains 16 residues. From germline, CDR1 is MNHEY and CDR2 SMNVEV (reference sequence). The CDR3 region is CASSLRGTSYNSPLHF. DNA of the CDR3: TGTGCCAGCAGTTTAAGGGGAACATCCTATAATTCACCCCTCCACTTT.

The rearrangement joins TRBV4-1 to TRBJ1-3; 7 bases are a match to TRBD1. This CDR3 has 19 residues. Germline trimming cut 1 base from V and 1 base from J; bases unmatched to any gene: 13. The germline CDR1 and CDR2 sequences are MGHRA and YSYEKL. The CDR3 region has the DNA TGCGCCAGCAGCCAAGGAGGGGGCCTCCCAGGGACGTCTGGAAACACCATATATTTT. Translating it yields CASSQGGGLPGTSGNTIYF.

The V gene is TRBV7-2, the J gene TRBJ2-3; TRBD2 agrees at 9 bases. With V trimmed by 3 bases and J by 2 bases, 9 bases remained unmatched. This CDR3 has 17 residues. From germline, CDR1 is SGHTA and CDR2 FQGNSA. This CDR3 is CASSFSGGAHYTDTQYF. DNA of the CDR3: TGTGCCAGCAGCTTTAGCGGGGGTGCCCATTACACAGATACGCAGTATTTT. Variable domain in full (rest from reference TRBV7-2 and TRBJ2-3): GAGVSQSPSNKVTEKGKDVELRCDPISGHTALYWYRQSLGQGLEFLIYFQGNSAPDKSGLPSDRFSAERTGGSVSTLTIQRTQQEDSAVYLCASSFSGGAHYTDTQYFGPGTRLTVL.

The V call is TRBV28, the J call TRBJ1-5; no clear D gene. The V and J ends lost 7 bases and 0 bases respectively, with 13 bases between them. This CDR3 region has 15 residues. CDR1 is MDHEN and CDR2 is SYDVKM in the germline V gene. CDR3 amino acids: CASISSGSSNQPQHF. DNA for the CDR3: TGTGCCAGCATAAGTTCGGGTTCTAGCAATCAGCCCCAGCATTTT.

The rearrangement joins TRBV5-1 to TRBJ1-4, with a possible D match to TRBD1 (6 bases). The CDR3 is 20 amino acids. V was clipped by 6 bases and J by 8 bases, with 35 bases between them. CDR1 and CDR2 (germline): SGHRS, YFSETQ. CDR3 sequence reads: CASNPINQGLGRVSREKLFF. Written as DNA, the CDR3 is TGCGCCAGCAACCCAATAAACCAGGGGTTGGGTCGGGTAAGCAGGGAAAAACTGTTTTTT.

The chain is built from TRBV7-3 and TRBJ2-3; D ambiguous. Between the trimmed V and J ends, which lost 4 bases and 4 bases, there was a span of 9 bases. CDR3 length: 13 residues. The germline CDR1 and CDR2 sequences are SGHTA and FQGTGA. The CDR3 loop reads CASSSLLADTQYF. The DNA of the CDR3 is TGTGCCAGCAGCTCTCTATTAGCAGATACGCAGTATTTT.

About this clone itself: The junction does not match germline at one end; this may be a read error. The V gene is TRBV6-2 or TRBV6-3, the J gene TRBJ2-5, with D tentatively TRBD1 (6 bases). CDR1 MNHEY and CDR2 SVGEGT come from the germline V gene. CDR3 length equals 12 residues. The CDR3 spells CASSYLQGTQYF. In DNA form, the CDR3 reads TGTGCCAGCAGCTACTTACAGGGGACCCAGTACTTC.

The gene calls are TRBV27 and TRBJ1-4; D is possibly TRBD1 (5 bases). In germline, CDR1 is MNHEY, CDR2 SMNVEV (reference sequence). With 7 bases removed from V and 4 bases from J, the gap between germline ends came to 10 bases. This CDR3 contains 13 residues. CDR3 sequence reads: CASKGLLNEKLFF. DNA of the CDR3: TGTGCCAGCAAGGGACTACTTAATGAAAAACTGTTTTTT.

The rearrangement links TRBV7-2 to TRBJ1-1, with 8 positions matching TRBD1. Trimming cost V 2 bases and J 1 base; bases outside gene matches: 6. CDR1 is SGHTA and CDR2 is FQGNSA in the germline V gene. The CDR3 consists of 16 residues. The CDR3 nucleotides read TGTGCCAGCAGCTTAAAAGTCACAGGGGGGAACACTGAAGCTTTCTTT. Protein: CASSLKVTGGNTEAFF.

V and J are TRBV30 and TRBJ2-7, with D perhaps TRBD2 (5 bases). This CDR3 is built from 15 residues. CDR1 is GTSNPN, CDR2 SVGIG, per germline (reference sequence). The V gene lost 8 bases and the J gene lost 0 bases, with 20 bases spanning the gap. CDR3 coding DNA: TGTGCCACTACTTTAGCGTCTCCGACCTCCTACGAGCAGTACTTC. This translates into CATTLASPTSYEQYF.

J is TRBJ2-7 and V is TRBV19; 8 nucleotides match TRBD1. Germline loops: CDR1 LNHDA, CDR2 SQIVND (reference sequence). V dropped 3 bases and J dropped 6; count of bases not matched to a gene: 7. This CDR3 is built from 14 residues. The CDR3 sequence is CASSIVGQGIEQYF. The CDR3, as DNA: TGTGCCAGTAGTATCGTAGGACAGGGAATCGAGCAGTACTTC.

This chain links TRBV2 with TRBJ1-2; D may be TRBD1 (6 bases). V was clipped by 2 bases and J by 11 bases, with 21 bases between them. Germline V lookup: CDR1 SNHLY, CDR2 FYNNEI. The CDR3 is 15 amino acids. CDR3 sequence: CASSELGGKNTGYTF. As DNA, the CDR3 is TGTGCCAGCAGTGAATTGGGGGGGAAAAATACAGGGTACACCTTC.